Shown below are 2 T cell receptor beta chains from a single sample sequenced in a study of T cells in Graves' hyperthyroidism and ophthalmopathy. Authors of the study amplified TCR beta CDR3 regions from RNA transcripts. Researchers ran a first-round RT-PCR on the TCR CDR3 using the HTBI primer set. In TCRdb, the multiplex PCR reads were re-called with MiXCR into one record per CDR3 protein. The data contain 560,000 or so distinct CDR3 sequences, roughly 50% of them seen just once; the ten biggest clones take up roughly 8.2%. The specimen was peripheral blood or thyroid tissue (not recorded which). Receptors were obtained from a woman between 18 and 30 years old with Graves' hyperthyroidism.

In this sample, this clonotype turned up a few times. The rearrangement joins TRBV12-3 or TRBV12-4 to TRBJ1-3; no definite D call. Trimming left V 8 bases short and J 4 bases short, with 12 bases between. The CDR3 consists of 13 residues. CDR3 loop: CASGSLLGNTIYF. The CDR3 DNA sequence: TGTGCCAGCGGCAGTTTACTCGGAAACACCATATATTTT.

V usage is TRBV7-2 and J usage is TRBJ2-2; a possible D gene is TRBD2 (5 bases). Trimming cost V 0 bases and J 4 bases, with 9 bases left between them. CDR1 and CDR2 (germline): SGHTA, FQGNSA. The CDR3 totals 15 residues. CDR3 nucleotides: TGTGCCAGCAGCTTAGCAGGACTTCCCACCGGGGAGCTGTTTTTT. Amino acids: CASSLAGLPTGELFF.